This TCR beta chain derives from a study of Graves' ophthalmopathy and Graves' hyperthyroidism. Study at large: Hyperthyroidism is called stable when no ophthalmopathy develops within 18 months of follow-up.

Certain patients were not enrolled. These were patients with other autoimmune diseases, uncontrolled infections, pregnancy or lactation. Notes on this clonotype: Its specificity is not known.

Findings and limits, study-wide: Sensitivity reached more than 85% and specificity approximately 81% for a 13-signature model separating ophthalmopathy from stable hyperthyroidism.

As the template, RNA transcripts were used to amplify TCR beta CDR3 regions. RT-PCR with HTBI primers came first, then second-round multiplex PCR. TCRdb reanalysed the multiplex PCR reads using MiXCR and keeps one entry per CDR3 protein. The table shows over a million distinct CDR3 sequences, with roughly 35% occurring only once. This CDR3 spans 16 amino acids. V shed 5 bases and J 8 bases; nucleotides not matched to a gene: 17. Germline V gene lookup returns CDR1 DFQATT and CDR2 SNEGSKA (reference sequence). V gene TRBV20-1 combines with J gene TRBJ1-5; TRBD1 matches at 8 bases. This receptor was taken from an adult man with Graves' hyperthyroidism. Sequenced: peripheral blood or thyroid tissue (not recorded which). CDR3 in DNA: TGCAGTGCTCAGGGGGGGGCAGGGGGCGAAGTGGAGCCCCAGCATTTT. It is translated as CSAQGGAGGEVEPQHF.